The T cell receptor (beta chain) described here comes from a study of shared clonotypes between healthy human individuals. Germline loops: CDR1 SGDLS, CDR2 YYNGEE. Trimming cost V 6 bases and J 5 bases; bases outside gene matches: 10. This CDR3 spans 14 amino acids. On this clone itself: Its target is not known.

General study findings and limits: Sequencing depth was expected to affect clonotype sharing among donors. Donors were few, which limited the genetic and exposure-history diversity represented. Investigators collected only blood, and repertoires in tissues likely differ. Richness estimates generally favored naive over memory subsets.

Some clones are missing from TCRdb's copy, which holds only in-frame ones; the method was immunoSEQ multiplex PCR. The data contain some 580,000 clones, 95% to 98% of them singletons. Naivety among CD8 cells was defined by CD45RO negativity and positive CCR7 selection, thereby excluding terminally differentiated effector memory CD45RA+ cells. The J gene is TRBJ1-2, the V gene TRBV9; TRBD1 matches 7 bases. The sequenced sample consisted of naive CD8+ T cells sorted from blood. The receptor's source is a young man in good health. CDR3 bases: TGTGCCAGCACCCCCAGGGGGTTTGAGTATGGCTACACCTTC. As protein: CASTPRGFEYGYTF.